These T cell receptor beta chains were read from a single sample in a study of cytomegalovirus exposure and HLA in healthy donors. The method was immunoSEQ multiplex PCR; TCRdb's version includes in-frame clones alone and lacks a portion of them. The table lists some 260,000 clones, less than 95% of them singletons. Sequencing was carried out using PBMCs. The receptors stem from a woman aged 25 to 45 in good health and CMV-seronegative. Both conserved end residues are part of each CDR3. A D gene is named only where the DNA matches it firmly. Clone size is shown for a subset of rows, as once, few, many or a class of expanded clone.

TRBJ1-1	.	TRBD1	TRBV4-3	TGCGCCAGCAGCCCTACAGGGGGAAACACTGAAGCTTTCTTT	CASSPTGGNTEAFF
TRBJ2-5	.	TRBD2	TRBV6-6	TGTGCCAGCAGTCCCCTTATTTCTAGCGGTCAAGAGACCCAGTACTTC	CASSPLISSGQETQYF
TRBJ1-5	.	TRBD1	TRBV19	TGTGCCAGCCGGGACAGCCTTACCAATCAGCCCCAGCATTTT	CASRDSLTNQPQHF
TRBJ2-3	once	.	TRBV15	TGTGCCACCAGCAGAGATGTAACGGGAAGGACAGATACGCAGTATTTT	CATSRDVTGRTDTQYF
TRBJ2-1	.	TRBD2	TRBV29-1	TGCAGCGTTGCTAGCGGGAGTACGTACAATGAGCAGTTCTTC	CSVASGSTYNEQFF
TRBJ2-3	once	TRBD1	TRBV5-1	TGCGCCAGCAGCGCGGACAGGGGGACAGATACGCAGTATTTT	CASSADRGTDTQYF
TRBJ2-5	.	TRBD2	TRBV5-1	TGCGCCAGCAGCACGGGACTAGCGCCCGTCGCGCCCCAAGAGACCCAGTACTTC	CASSTGLAPVAPQETQYF
TRBJ1-4	.	.	TRBV28	TGTGCCAGCAGTTATACGGATCAACTGTTTTTT	CASSYTDQLFF
TRBJ1-2	.	.	TRBV6-5	TGTGCCAGCAGTTACCGACCGACGGAAGGCTACACCTTC	CASSYRPTEGYTF
TRBJ2-1	.	.	TRBV6-1	TGTGCCAGCAGTGCCTCAGATTTCGGACTATCAACCAATGAGCAGTTCTTC	CASSASDFGLSTNEQFF
TRBJ2-5	.	TRBD2	TRBV5-1	TGCGCCAGCAGCTTGGCCGGTGCGGGAGGGGGTGAGACCCAGTACTTC	CASSLAGAGGGETQYF
TRBJ2-7	.	.	TRBV13	TGTGCCAGCAGCTTAGGCCGTTACGAGCAGTACTTC	CASSLGRYEQYF
TRBJ2-1	.	TRBD1	TRBV27	TGTGCCAGCAGTTTACCGGGACAGGGATACAATGAGCAGTTCTTC	CASSLPGQGYNEQFF
TRBJ2-5	.	.	TRBV28	TGTGCCAGCAGTTTTTGGGGGCGTGTGGAGACCCAGTACTTC	CASSFWGRVETQYF
TRBJ2-5	.	.	TRBV29-1	TGCAGCGTCGCTCCGGCAGGGAACCAAGAGACCCAGTACTTC	CSVAPAGNQETQYF
TRBJ2-7	.	TRBD2	TRBV7-9	TGTGCCAGCAGCTTAGGGACTAGCGTTTTTGAGCAGTACTTC	CASSLGTSVFEQYF
TRBJ2-1	.	TRBD2	TRBV19	TGTGCCAGTAACCCTAGCGGGAGTTTGAATGAGCAGTTCTTC	CASNPSGSLNEQFF
TRBJ2-1	.	.	TRBV2	TGTGCCAGCAGTCCCGACCCGAACCGCTACAATGAGCAGTTCTTC	CASSPDPNRYNEQFF